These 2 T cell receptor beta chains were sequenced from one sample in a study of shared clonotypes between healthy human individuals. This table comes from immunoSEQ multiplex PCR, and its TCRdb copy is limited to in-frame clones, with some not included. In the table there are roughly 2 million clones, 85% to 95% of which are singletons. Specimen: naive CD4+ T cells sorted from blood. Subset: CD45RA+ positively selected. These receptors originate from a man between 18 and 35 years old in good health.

The CDR3 nucleotides read TGTGCCAGCAGACTGGACGGAGAGACCCAGTACTTC. This gives the protein CASRLDGETQYF. The rearrangement uses TRBV5-4 and TRBJ2-5; D is uncertain. Per germline, CDR1 SGHNT and CDR2 YYREEE (reference sequence). This CDR3 is built from 12 residues. V gave up 5 bases and J gave up 4 bases, with 9 bases separating them. The variable domain in full, with the rest retrieved from reference TRBV5-4 and TRBJ2-5, is ETGVTQSPTHLIKTRGQQVTLRCSSQSGHNTVSWYQQALGQGPQFIFQYYREEENGRGNFPPRFSGLQFPNYSSELNVNALELDDSALYLCASRLDGETQYFGPGTRLLVL.

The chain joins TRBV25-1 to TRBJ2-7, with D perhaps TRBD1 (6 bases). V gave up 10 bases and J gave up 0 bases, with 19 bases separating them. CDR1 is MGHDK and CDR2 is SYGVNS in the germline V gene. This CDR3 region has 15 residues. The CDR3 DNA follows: TGTGCCAACAAGCTCAGGGGACACCTCTCCTACGAGCAGTACTTC. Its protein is CANKLRGHLSYEQYF.